One sample yielded the 24 T cell receptor beta chains listed below, sequenced in a study of T cells after yellow fever vaccination. Using its own MiXCR run on the 5' RACE reads, TCRdb lists one record per CDR3 protein. The data contain 150,000 or so distinct CDR3 sequences, 6.5% to 8.5% of them singletons. The starting material was CD4+ T cells sorted from PBMCs, obtained less than 6 days after the first yellow fever vaccination. These receptors originate from a young man who received the YFV17D yellow fever vaccine.

This clonotype has just a few counts. V is TRBV5-4 and J is TRBJ2-1; 8 bases are a match to TRBD2. The CDR3 has 14 residues. Trimming cost V 4 bases and J 9 bases; bases outside gene matches: 9. CDR1 is SGHNT, CDR2 YYREEE, per germline (reference sequence). CDR3 DNA: TGTGCCAGCAGCCTGGGACTAGTTGGGGGTGAGCAGTTCTTC. Protein sequence: CASSLGLVGGEQFF.

This rearrangement joins TRBV6-6 to TRBJ2-2; 8 bases agree with TRBD2. V was clipped by 8 bases and J by 7 bases; unmatched bases: 6. Germline loops: CDR1 MNHNY, CDR2 SVGAGI (reference sequence). The CDR3 spans 13 residues. CDR3 sequence (DNA): TGTGCCAGCCGCGGGGGGCGTGGCGGGGAGCTGTTTTTT. It specifies CASRGGRGGELFF.

This clonotype was observed at least ten times. The chain employs TRBV12-3 or TRBV12-4 and TRBJ2-2; a weak D match, TRBD1 (5 bases). V was shortened by 7 bases and J by 3 bases, with 15 bases between the two germline ends. The CDR3 contains 15 residues. This chain's CDR3 is CASTPAGFDTGELFF. As DNA, the CDR3 is TGTGCCAGCACCCCTGCAGGGTTCGACACCGGGGAGCTGTTTTTT.

This clonotype was found many times. The V call is TRBV18, the J call TRBJ2-7; D possibly matches TRBD1 or TRBD2 (5 bases each). The CDR3 has 14 amino acids. Trimming shortened V by 3 bases and J by 1 base, and 10 bases separated the two germline ends. CDR1 is KGHSH, CDR2 LQKENI, per germline. The CDR3 is CASSPGTFSYEQYV. For the CDR3, the DNA is TGTGCCAGCTCACCGGGGACCTTTTCCTACGAGCAGTACGTC.

The table lists this clonotype with many counts. V and J are TRBV7-3 and TRBJ1-2; D perhaps matches TRBD1 (6 bases). The germline gives CDR1 SGHTA, CDR2 FQGTGA. The CDR3 covers 13 residues. The V end was cut by 3 bases, the J end by 2 bases, with 7 bases between. The CDR3 spells CASSFDRNYGYTF. The DNA of the CDR3 is TGTGCCAGCAGCTTTGACAGGAACTATGGCTACACCTTC. The variable domain in full, completed from reference TRBV7-3 and TRBJ1-2, reads GAGVSQTPSNKVTEKGKYVELRCDPISGHTALYWYRQSLGQGPEFLIYFQGTGAADDSGLPNDRFFAVRPEGSVSTLKIQRTERGDSAVYLCASSFDRNYGYTFGSGTRLTVV.

This clonotype showed up many times. This chain joins TRBV7-9 and TRBJ2-3, with TRBD2 identical over 12 bases. Germline-derived CDR1 and CDR2 are SEHNR and FQNEAQ (reference sequence). The CDR3 has 16 residues. V trimming: 5 bases; J trimming: 2 bases; junction bases outside the gene matches: 5. The CDR3 sequence: CASSRGLAGTTDTQYF. CDR3 sequence (DNA): TGTGCCAGCAGCCGCGGACTAGCGGGAACCACAGATACGCAGTATTTT. The full variable domain, completed using reference TRBV7-9 and TRBJ2-3, is DTGVSQNPRHKITKRGQNVTFRCDPISEHNRLYWYRQTLGQGPEFLTYFQNEAQLEKSRLLSDRFSAERPKGSFSTLEIQRTEQGDSAMYLCASSRGLAGTTDTQYFGPGTRLTVL.

This clonotype was seen many times. The chain combines TRBV29-1 with TRBJ2-1; weak D call: TRBD2 (5 bases). CDR1 is SQVTM, CDR2 ANQGSEA, per germline. Trimming pared 6 bases from V and 9 bases from J, leaving 18 bases between. This CDR3 spans 13 amino acids. The CDR3 region has the DNA TGCAGCGTCGAATATAGGGTCAGCGGTGAGCAGTTCTTC. Its protein is CSVEYRVSGEQFF.

This clonotype was recorded at least ten times. The genes are TRBV18 and TRBJ2-3; 7 nucleotides align to TRBD2. V lost 2 bases, J lost 1 base, and 0 bases stayed unmatched. The germline CDR1 and CDR2 sequences are KGHSH and LQKENI. The CDR3 extends over 14 amino acids. The CDR3 nucleotides read TGTGCCAGCTCACCAACTAGCGGCACAGATACGCAGTATTTT. Its protein product is CASSPTSGTDTQYF.

The genes are TRBV9 and TRBJ1-2; D not certain. Germline CDR1 is SGDLS and CDR2 is YYNGEE. V was cut by 3 bases and J by 0 bases, with 12 bases left in between. This CDR3 region has 15 residues. The CDR3: CASSALRTSNYGYTF. CDR3 DNA sequence: TGTGCCAGCAGCGCCCTCAGGACCTCTAACTATGGCTACACCTTC.

The chain uses TRBV4-3 and TRBJ2-2; 10 positions match TRBD2. J was trimmed by 5 bases and V by 5 bases; bases with no gene match: 8. This CDR3 comprises 16 residues. The germline CDR1 and CDR2 sequences are LGHNA and YSLEER. CDR3 DNA: TGCGCCAGCAGCTTCTCTAGCGGGAGAGGGACCGGGGAGCTGTTTTTT. It yields the protein CASSFSSGRGTGELFF.

This clonotype was observed a few times. The rearrangement joins TRBV20-1 to TRBJ2-3; D is possibly TRBD1 (6 bases). This CDR3 has 15 amino acids. The germline V and J ends were trimmed by 1 base and 4 bases, with 15 bases remaining between them. The germline gives CDR1 DFQATT, CDR2 SNEGSKA (reference sequence). This CDR3 is CSARGHTQGADTQYF. CDR3 nucleotides: TGCAGTGCTAGAGGTCATACACAGGGCGCAGATACGCAGTATTTT.

V and J are TRBV5-6 and TRBJ1-2, with D uncertain. This CDR3 has 13 amino acids. V was pared by 0 bases and J by 6 bases, with 9 bases between. Germline CDR1 and CDR2: SGHDT and YYEEEE. The CDR3 spells CASSLGNRDGYTF. CDR3 nucleotides: TGTGCCAGCAGCTTGGGGAATAGGGATGGCTACACCTTC.

In this sample, this clonotype turned up many times. CDR3 sequence: CASSLASGGDLFGEAFF. In nucleotides, the CDR3 is TGTGCCAGCAGCTTAGCGTCCGGGGGGGATCTATTCGGTGAAGCTTTCTTT. The chain joins TRBV7-9 to TRBJ1-1; tentatively, D is TRBD1 (5 bases). CDR1 is SEHNR, CDR2 FQNEAQ, per germline (reference sequence). V was clipped by 0 bases and J by 7 bases, with 21 bases between them. CDR3 length: 17 residues.

This clonotype occurred a few times. The chain links TRBV11-1 to TRBJ2-1; 7 nucleotides line up with TRBD2. CDR3 length: 17 residues. The ends lost 1 base at V and 1 base at J; junction bases unmatched: 7. Germline-derived CDR1 and CDR2 are SGHAT and FQDESV (reference sequence). This CDR3 reads CASSLGWGGRSYNEQFF. CDR3 nucleotide sequence: TGTGCCAGCAGCTTAGGGTGGGGGGGGAGGTCCTACAATGAGCAGTTCTTC.

This sequence joins TRBV6-2 or TRBV6-3 and TRBJ1-2; TRBD1 aligns across 7 bases. This CDR3 has 14 residues. CDR1 and CDR2 (germline): MNHEY, SVGEGT. V was clipped by 5 bases and J by 3 bases; unmatched bases: 6. The DNA of the CDR3 is TGTGCCAGCAGTAACAGGGGCTTCGACTATGGCTACACCTTC. The encoded protein is CASSNRGFDYGYTF.

This clonotype was seen a handful of times. V and J are TRBV6-1 and TRBJ2-7; TRBD1 matches 11 bases. Germline V gene lookup returns CDR1 MNHNS and CDR2 SASEGT. This CDR3 comprises 15 residues. V lost 7 bases, J lost 6 bases, and 11 bases stayed unmatched. This chain's CDR3 is CASNLPGQGVGEQYF. In nucleotides, the CDR3 is TGTGCCAGCAACCTACCGGGACAGGGGGTTGGCGAGCAGTACTTC.

There are many counts of this clonotype. The gene calls are TRBV5-1 and TRBJ2-1, with 7 bases lining up with TRBD2. The V gene's germline CDR1 is SGHRS and CDR2 YFSETQ. CDR3 length: 13 amino acids. V was clipped by 4 bases and J by 12 bases; unmatched bases: 10. CDR3 in DNA: TGCGCCAGCAGCCCCCTAGCGGAAAAAAGGCAGTTCTTC. Amino acid sequence: CASSPLAEKRQFF.

The rearrangement links TRBV7-8 to TRBJ1-1, with TRBD1 as a possible D gene (6 bases). The V end was cut by 4 bases, the J end by 0 bases, with 15 bases between. The CDR3 has 16 amino acids. Germline V gene data show CDR1 as SGHVS and CDR2 as FQNEAQ. CDR3 protein: CASSSRTALMNTEAFF. The CDR3 nucleotides read TGTGCCAGCAGCTCCAGGACAGCCCTAATGAACACTGAAGCTTTCTTT.

This clonotype was counted many times. The chain has TRBV11-2 and TRBJ1-5; 9 nucleotides match TRBD1. The CDR3 covers 18 residues. Germline V gene data show CDR1 as SGHAT and CDR2 as FQNNGV. Losses at the gene ends were 5 bases for V and 6 bases for J; bases not matched to a gene: 17. CDR3 nucleotide sequence: TGTGCCAGCAGCCGGTACTCGCCGGGACAGGGATTCCGTCAGCCCCAGCATTTT. This sequence encodes CASSRYSPGQGFRQPQHF.

This clonotype has at least ten counts. This chain connects TRBV11-2 to TRBJ2-2, with 13 positions matching TRBD2. Losses at the gene ends were 6 bases for V and 4 bases for J; bases not matched to a gene: 5. The CDR3 loop spans 16 amino acids. Germline CDR1 SGHAT, CDR2 FQNNGV. The CDR3 nucleotides read TGTGCCAGCAGTAAAGGGACTAGCGGGGCCACCGGGGAGCTGTTTTTT. Its translation is CASSKGTSGATGELFF.

A note on this clonotype: A much larger clone lies one base from this, so it may be a read error. J is TRBJ2-1 and V is TRBV7-2; D unclear. Germline assignment: CDR1 SGHTA and CDR2 FQGNSA. The CDR3 length is 17 residues. The CDR3 DNA is TGTGCCACCAGCTTAGCTTTGAACCCAGCCCTTTACAATGAGCAGTTCTTC. It translates to CATSLALNPALYNEQFF.

This clonotype came up many times. The rearrangement uses TRBV5-1 and TRBJ2-1; D not resolved. Per the germline V gene, CDR1 is SGHRS and CDR2 is YFSETQ. There are 15 residues in the CDR3. Trimming took off 4 bases at V and 4 bases at J, with 15 bases between the two ends. The CDR3 bases are TGCGCCAGCAGCCTGGACGTGGGTGTATACAATGAGCAGTTCTTC. It encodes CASSLDVGVYNEQFF.

This clonotype was recorded many times. The rearrangement links TRBV29-1 to TRBJ1-5; the D is unclear. Per germline, CDR1 SQVTM and CDR2 ANQGSEA. V lost 7 bases and J 8 bases, leaving 12 bases between the germline ends. This CDR3 spans 11 amino acids. This CDR3 reads CSEYGGEPQHF. The CDR3 nucleotides read TGCAGCGAATATGGCGGCGAGCCCCAGCATTTT.

The rearrangement links TRBV6-2 or TRBV6-3 to TRBJ1-5, with D tentatively TRBD1 (5 bases). The CDR3 length is 14 residues. V shed 2 bases and J shed 7 bases, with 12 bases lying between them. Germline V lookup: CDR1 MNHEY, CDR2 SVGEGT. The CDR3 is CASSYGAPNQPQHF. In nucleotides, the CDR3 is TGTGCCAGCAGTTACGGGGCCCCCAACCAGCCCCAGCATTTT.